One and the same sample provided the 18 T cell receptor beta chains below, sequenced in a study of T cells in localized non-small cell lung cancer. Using immunoSEQ multiplex PCR, the repertoire was profiled, and TCRdb retains in-frame clones only, with some absent. The sample holds some 38,000 clones, over 85% seen once. The material sequenced was peripheral blood, taken before any cancer treatment. These receptors were obtained from an older female donor with stage I lung adenocarcinoma.

V usage is TRBV7-9 and J usage is TRBJ2-6; D unclear. Trimming removed 1 base at V and 2 bases at J, with 12 bases between. Germline loops: CDR1 SEHNR, CDR2 FQNEAQ (reference sequence). The CDR3 extends over 17 amino acids. For the CDR3, the DNA is TGTGCCAGCAGCTTAGTGTTCTGGGAAGCTGGGGCCAACGTCCTGACTTTC. Amino acid sequence: CASSLVFWEAGANVLTF.

The chain has TRBV7-2 and TRBJ2-3; 14 nucleotides align to TRBD2. The CDR3 spans 18 residues. In germline, CDR1 is SGHTA, CDR2 FQGNSA. V was pared by 1 base and J by 1 base, with 4 bases of the junction left unmatched. CDR3 in DNA: TGTGCCAGCAGCTTAGTAGGACTAGCGGGGGGTGGCACAGATACGCAGTATTTT. This translates into CASSLVGLAGGGTDTQYF. The full variable domain, with the rest looked up from reference TRBV7-2 and TRBJ2-3, is GAGVSQSPSNKVTEKGKDVELRCDPISGHTALYWYRQSLGQGLEFLIYFQGNSAPDKSGLPSDRFSAERTGGSVSTLTIQRTQQEDSAVYLCASSLVGLAGGGTDTQYFGPGTRLTVL.

J is TRBJ1-1 and V is TRBV6-5; D is possibly TRBD1 (6 bases). The CDR3 covers 14 residues. The V and J ends lost 6 bases and 1 base respectively, with 12 bases between them. Looked up from germline, CDR1 is MNHEY and CDR2 is SVGAGI. The CDR3 region is CASSPQGRNTEAFF. CDR3 DNA sequence: TGTGCCAGCAGCCCACAGGGTAGGAACACTGAAGCTTTCTTT.

J is TRBJ1-5 and V is TRBV7-9; D is uncertain. Germline V gene sequence: CDR1 SEHNR, CDR2 FQNEAQ (reference sequence). V was clipped by 1 base and J by 6 bases, with 19 bases between them. The CDR3 length is 17 residues. CDR3 region: CASSLGGVNYGIQPQHF. In nucleotides, the CDR3 is TGTGCCAGCAGCTTAGGGGGTGTAAACTACGGGATTCAGCCCCAGCATTTT. Looking up the rest from reference TRBV7-9 and TRBJ1-5 gives the full variable domain: DTGVSQNPRHKITKRGQNVTFRCDPISEHNRLYWYRQTLGQGPEFLTYFQNEAQLEKSRLLSDRFSAERPKGSFSTLEIQRTEQGDSAMYLCASSLGGVNYGIQPQHFGDGTRLSIL.

The genes are TRBV5-1 and TRBJ1-6; D call uncertain. Germline V gene lookup returns CDR1 SGHRS and CDR2 YFSETQ. CDR3 length: 16 amino acids. Trimming took off 0 bases at V and 8 bases at J, with 15 bases between the two ends. CDR3 sequence: CASSLGSTPAHSPLHF. CDR3 bases: TGCGCCAGCAGCTTGGGAAGTACTCCGGCCCATTCACCCCTCCACTTT.

The genes are TRBV5-8 and TRBJ1-6; D uncertain. Trimming removed 4 bases from V and 6 bases from J, with 5 bases in between. Germline loops: CDR1 SGHTS, CDR2 YDEGEE. The CDR3 has 12 amino acids. CDR3 loop: CASSTLNSPLHF. The CDR3 DNA sequence: TGTGCCAGCAGCACCCTTAATTCACCCCTCCACTTT.

This chain uses TRBV19 with TRBJ2-2, with D possibly matching TRBD1 (6 bases). Germline loops: CDR1 LNHDA, CDR2 SQIVND (reference sequence). Trimming shortened V by 4 bases and J by 1 base, and 10 bases separated the two germline ends. There are 15 residues in the CDR3. The CDR3 sequence is CASSSLQGNTGELFF. The DNA for the CDR3 is TGTGCCAGTAGTAGCCTACAGGGGAACACCGGGGAGCTGTTTTTT. The entire variable domain, with the rest obtained from reference TRBV19 and TRBJ2-2, is as follows: DGGITQSPKYLFRKEGQNVTLSCEQNLNHDAMYWYRQDPGQGLRLIYYSQIVNDFQKGDIAEGYSVSREKKESFPLTVTSAQKNPTAFYLCASSSLQGNTGELFFGEGSRLTVL.

V usage is TRBV4-1 and J usage is TRBJ2-2; 16 nucleotides align to TRBD2. Germline V gene lookup returns CDR1 MGHRA and CDR2 YSYEKL. The CDR3 consists of 20 residues. J gave up 6 bases and V 4 bases, and 14 bases lay outside the gene matches. Here the CDR3 reads CASSPRGLAGGQPSAGELFF. CDR3 sequence (DNA): TGCGCCAGCAGCCCCCGGGGACTAGCGGGGGGGCAACCATCCGCCGGGGAGCTGTTTTTT.

This clone is a singleton in its sample. The V gene is TRBV28, the J gene TRBJ2-5, with 7 bases that match TRBD1. V lost 2 bases and J lost 13; bases outside the gene matches: 7. The CDR3 runs to 12 residues. Germline CDR1 and CDR2: MDHEN and SYDVKM. For the CDR3, the DNA is TGTGCCAGCAGTTTAACGGACAGGCTTTTGTACTTC. This encodes CASSLTDRLLYF.

The rearrangement joins TRBV6-6 to TRBJ2-5; 8 bases are a match to TRBD2. Germline CDR1 reads MNHNY; CDR2 reads SVGAGI (reference sequence). V trimming: 7 bases; J trimming: 1 base; junction bases outside the gene matches: 5. The length of the CDR3 is 14 residues. The CDR3 DNA follows: TGTGCCAGCACCACCGGGACTAGCCAAGAGACCCAGTACTTC. As protein: CASTTGTSQETQYF.

The V call is TRBV19, the J call TRBJ1-5, with D uncertain. The CDR3 runs to 13 residues. CDR1 is LNHDA and CDR2 is SQIVND in the germline V gene (reference sequence). The V end was cut by 0 bases, the J end by 2 bases, with 2 bases between. This CDR3 is CASSIEGNQPQHF. DNA for the CDR3: TGTGCCAGTAGTATAGAGGGCAATCAGCCCCAGCATTTT.

The rearrangement uses TRBV19 and TRBJ2-1; 9 nucleotides match TRBD1. The CDR3 length is 15 residues. Germline V CDR1 and CDR2: LNHDA, SQIVND (reference sequence). After removal of 6 bases from V and 9 bases from J, the junction contained 12 bases not matched to a gene. The CDR3 region has the DNA TGTGCCAGTAGCCCACAGGGGGCCGGGCGCGGTGAGCAGTTCTTC. Protein sequence: CASSPQGAGRGEQFF.

V is TRBV15 and J is TRBJ1-2, with 7 bases that match TRBD1. Losses at the gene ends were 2 bases for V and 4 bases for J; bases not matched to a gene: 7. The CDR3 length is 15 residues. Germline V lookup: CDR1 LNHNV, CDR2 YYDKDF (reference sequence). The CDR3 bases are TGTGCCACCAGCAGAAACGGACAGGCCCGCTATGGCTACACCTTC. Translation gives CATSRNGQARYGYTF.

The chain recombines TRBV5-6 with TRBJ2-2; 11 bases fit TRBD2. Germline V lookup: CDR1 SGHDT, CDR2 YYEEEE. The J segment lost 3 bases and the V segment lost 4 bases, leaving 5 bases of the junction unmatched. This CDR3 is 16 amino acids long. CDR3 in amino acids: CASSVGTSGYTGELFF. CDR3 DNA: TGTGCCAGCAGCGTAGGGACTAGCGGATACACCGGGGAGCTGTTTTTT. Using reference TRBV5-6 and TRBJ2-2 for the parts outside the CDR3, the full variable domain is DAGVTQSPTHLIKTRGQQVTLRCSPKSGHDTVSWYQQALGQGPQFIFQYYEEEERQRGNFPDRFSGHQFPNYSSELNVNALLLGDSALYLCASSVGTSGYTGELFFGEGSRLTVL.

The chain combines TRBV28 with TRBJ1-1, with D uncertain. The CDR3 has 14 residues. CDR1 and CDR2 (germline): MDHEN, SYDVKM. Trimming took off 5 bases at V and 0 bases at J, with 10 bases between the two ends. The CDR3 DNA reads as TGTGCCAGCAGTAAACACCAGATGAACACTGAAGCTTTCTTT. This gives the protein CASSKHQMNTEAFF. The full variable domain, in which reference TRBV28 and TRBJ1-1 provide the parts outside the CDR3, is DVKVTQSSRYLVKRTGEKVFLECVQDMDHENMFWYRQDPGLGLRLIYFSYDVKMKEKGDIPEGYSVSREKKERFSLILESASTNQTSMYLCASSKHQMNTEAFFGQGTRLTVV.

This sequence joins TRBV2 and TRBJ2-3; TRBD2 is a possible D gene (6 bases). Trimming stripped 1 base from V and 0 bases from J, with 11 bases between. Germline CDR1 and CDR2: SNHLY and FYNNEI. The CDR3 extends over 16 amino acids. This CDR3 reads CASSEVRRGSTDTQYF. The CDR3 DNA sequence: TGTGCCAGCAGTGAAGTCCGGCGGGGTAGCACAGATACGCAGTATTTT.

The chain uses TRBV28 and TRBJ1-2; no clear D. Germline lookup yields CDR1 MDHEN and CDR2 SYDVKM. Trimming removed 8 bases at V and 8 bases at J, with 18 bases between. The CDR3 length is 13 residues. The CDR3 coding sequence is TGTGCCAGCGGGTCGTTAAGGGTAGACGGCTACACCTTC. Its translation is CASGSLRVDGYTF.

The rearrangement links TRBV19 to TRBJ1-6; D might be TRBD1 (5 bases). The CDR3 sequence is 15 residues long. The ends were cut back, 5 bases at V and 5 bases at J, with 13 bases in the middle. Germline values: CDR1 LNHDA, CDR2 SQIVND (reference sequence). In nucleotides, the CDR3 is TGTGCCAGTAGTGAGCAGGGTATGGATAATTCACCCCTCCACTTT. This gives the protein CASSEQGMDNSPLHF.